A single sample is the source of the 3 T cell receptor beta chains below, sequenced in a study of identical twins. TCRdb used MiXCR to reprocess the 5' RACE reads, holding one entry per CDR3 protein. The data contain hundreds of thousands of distinct CDR3 sequences, 21% of them singletons. These sequences were also reported in another study, on T cells expressing NK-cell markers.

Sequencing used PBMCs. These receptors were taken from a woman under 30 in good health.

This clonotype has at least ten counts. V is TRBV11-1 and J is TRBJ1-1, with TRBD1 matching over 11 bases. Germline lookup yields CDR1 SGHAT and CDR2 FQDESV (reference sequence). The CDR3 spans 19 residues. Unmatched junction bases numbered 14, after V lost 4 bases and J lost 1 base. The CDR3 loop reads CASSSPSHWTGGRNTEAFF. CDR3 in DNA: TGTGCCAGCAGCTCACCTAGCCATTGGACAGGGGGCCGGAACACTGAAGCTTTCTTT.

The chain carries TRBV5-1 and TRBJ2-3; weak D call: TRBD1 (6 bases). Germline loops: CDR1 SGHRS, CDR2 YFSETQ. Trimming pared 6 bases from V and 5 bases from J, leaving 13 bases between. This CDR3 spans 13 amino acids. The CDR3 sequence is CASTNTQGDTQYF. DNA for the CDR3: TGCGCCAGCACAAATACACAGGGAGATACGCAGTATTTT.

This clonotype was observed a handful of times. V and J are TRBV15 and TRBJ2-5; D uncertain. V lost 5 bases and J 2 bases, leaving 6 bases between the germline ends. The CDR3 consists of 12 residues. Germline CDR1 LNHNV, CDR2 YYDKDF (reference sequence). CDR3 protein: CATSPQQETQYF. The CDR3 DNA follows: TGTGCCACCAGCCCTCAACAAGAGACCCAGTACTTC. The full variable domain, its missing parts supplied by reference TRBV15 and TRBJ2-5, is DAMVIQNPRYQVTQFGKPVTLSCSQTLNHNVMYWYQQKSSQAPKLLFHYYDKDFNNEADTPDNFQSRRPNTSFCFLDIRSPGLGDTAMYLCATSPQQETQYFGPGTRLLVL.